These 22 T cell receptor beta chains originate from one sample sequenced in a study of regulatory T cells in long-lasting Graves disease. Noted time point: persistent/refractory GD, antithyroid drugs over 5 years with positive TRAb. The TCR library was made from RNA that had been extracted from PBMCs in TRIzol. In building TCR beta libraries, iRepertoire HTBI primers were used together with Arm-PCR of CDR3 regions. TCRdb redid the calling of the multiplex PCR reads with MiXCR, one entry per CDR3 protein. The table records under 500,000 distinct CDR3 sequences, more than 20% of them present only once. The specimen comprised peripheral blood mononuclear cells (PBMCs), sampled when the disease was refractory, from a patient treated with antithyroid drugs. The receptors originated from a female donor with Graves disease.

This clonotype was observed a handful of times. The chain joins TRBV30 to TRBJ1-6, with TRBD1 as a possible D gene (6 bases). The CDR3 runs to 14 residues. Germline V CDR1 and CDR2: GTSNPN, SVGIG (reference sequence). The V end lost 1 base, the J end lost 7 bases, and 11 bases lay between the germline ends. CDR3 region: CAWSGGAQNSPLHF. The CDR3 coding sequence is TGTGCCTGGAGTGGGGGGGCTCAGAATTCACCCCTCCACTTT.

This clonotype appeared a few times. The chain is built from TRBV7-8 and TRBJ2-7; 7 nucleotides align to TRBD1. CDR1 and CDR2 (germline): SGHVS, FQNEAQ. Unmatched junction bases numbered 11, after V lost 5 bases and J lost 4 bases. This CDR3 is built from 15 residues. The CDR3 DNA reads TGTGCCAGCAGCACCCATGACAGGGTTCGGTACGAGCAGTACTTC. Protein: CASSTHDRVRYEQYF. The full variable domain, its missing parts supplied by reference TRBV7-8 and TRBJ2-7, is GAGVSQSPRYKVAKRGQDVALRCDPISGHVSLFWYQQALGQGPEFLTYFQNEAQLDKSGLPSDRFFAERPEGSVSTLKIQRTQQEDSAVYLCASSTHDRVRYEQYFGPGTRLTVT.

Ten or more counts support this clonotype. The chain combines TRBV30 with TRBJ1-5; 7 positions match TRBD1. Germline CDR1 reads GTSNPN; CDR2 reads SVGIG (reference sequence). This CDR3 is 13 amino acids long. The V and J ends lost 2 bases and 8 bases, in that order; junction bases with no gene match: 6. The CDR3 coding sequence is TGTGCCTGGAGTAAGGGGGCAGGGAAGCCCCAGCATTTT. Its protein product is CAWSKGAGKPQHF.

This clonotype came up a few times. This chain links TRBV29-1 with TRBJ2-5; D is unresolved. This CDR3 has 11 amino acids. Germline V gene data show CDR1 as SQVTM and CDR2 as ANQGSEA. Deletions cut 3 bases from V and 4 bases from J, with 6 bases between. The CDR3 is CSVDWGETQYF. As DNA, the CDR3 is TGCAGCGTTGATTGGGGAGAGACCCAGTACTTC.

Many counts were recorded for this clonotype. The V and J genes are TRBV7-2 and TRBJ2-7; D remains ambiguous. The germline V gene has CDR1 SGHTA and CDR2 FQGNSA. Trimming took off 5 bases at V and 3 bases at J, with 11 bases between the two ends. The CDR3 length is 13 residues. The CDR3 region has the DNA TGTGCCAGCAGCCGCCCCGGAAGCTACGAGCAGTACTTC. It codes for CASSRPGSYEQYF.

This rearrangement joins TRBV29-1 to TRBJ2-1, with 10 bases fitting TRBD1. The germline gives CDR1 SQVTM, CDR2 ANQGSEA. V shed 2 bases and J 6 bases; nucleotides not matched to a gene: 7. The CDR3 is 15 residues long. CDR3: CSVEKGTGVSNEQFF. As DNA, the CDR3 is TGCAGCGTTGAAAAAGGGACAGGGGTTTCCAATGAGCAGTTCTTC.

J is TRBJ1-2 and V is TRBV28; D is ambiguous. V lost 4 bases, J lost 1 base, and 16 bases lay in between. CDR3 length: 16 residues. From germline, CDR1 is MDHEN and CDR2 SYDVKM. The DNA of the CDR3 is TGTGCCAGCAGTTCCGCCCGGACGGAGGTTAACTATGGCTACACCTTC. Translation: CASSSARTEVNYGYTF.

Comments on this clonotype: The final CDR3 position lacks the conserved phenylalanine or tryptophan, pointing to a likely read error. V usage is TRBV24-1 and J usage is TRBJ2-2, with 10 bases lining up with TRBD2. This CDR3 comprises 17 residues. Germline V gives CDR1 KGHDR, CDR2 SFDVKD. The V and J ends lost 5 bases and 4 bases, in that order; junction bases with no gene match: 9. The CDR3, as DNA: TGTGCCACCAGTGCCAAAGCGGGAGGGCCTAGCACCGGGGAGCTGTTTCTT. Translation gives CATSAKAGGPSTGELFL.

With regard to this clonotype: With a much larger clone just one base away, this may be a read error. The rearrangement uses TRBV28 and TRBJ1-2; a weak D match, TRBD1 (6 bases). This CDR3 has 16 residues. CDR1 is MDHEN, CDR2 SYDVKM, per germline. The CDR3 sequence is CASSFNRQEASYGYTF. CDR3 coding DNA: TGTGCCAGCAGTTTTAACCGACAGGAGGCAAGTTATGGCTACACTTTC.

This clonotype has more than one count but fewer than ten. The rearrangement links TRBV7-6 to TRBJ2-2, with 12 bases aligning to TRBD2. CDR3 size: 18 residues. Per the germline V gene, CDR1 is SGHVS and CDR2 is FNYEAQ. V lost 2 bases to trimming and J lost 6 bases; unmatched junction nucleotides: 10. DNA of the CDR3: TGTGCCAGCAGCTTAACGCGGACTAGCGGGACGTCCGCCGGGGAGCTGTTTTTT. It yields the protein CASSLTRTSGTSAGELFF.

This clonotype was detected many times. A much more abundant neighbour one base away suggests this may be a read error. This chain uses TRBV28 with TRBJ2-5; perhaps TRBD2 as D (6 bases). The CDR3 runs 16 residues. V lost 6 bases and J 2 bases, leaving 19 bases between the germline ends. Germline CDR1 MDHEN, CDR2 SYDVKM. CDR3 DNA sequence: TGTGCCAGCAGCCGCTTCTGGCAGGAGGGGCAAGAGACCCAGTACTTC. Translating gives CASSRFWQEGQETQYF.

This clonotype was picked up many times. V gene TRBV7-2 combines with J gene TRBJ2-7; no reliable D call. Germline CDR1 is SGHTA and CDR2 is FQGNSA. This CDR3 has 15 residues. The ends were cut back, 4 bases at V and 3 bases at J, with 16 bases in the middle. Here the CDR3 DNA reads TGTGCCAGCAGCTCCTCCCCGGGTCCACACTACGAGCAGTACTTC. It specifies CASSSSPGPHYEQYF.

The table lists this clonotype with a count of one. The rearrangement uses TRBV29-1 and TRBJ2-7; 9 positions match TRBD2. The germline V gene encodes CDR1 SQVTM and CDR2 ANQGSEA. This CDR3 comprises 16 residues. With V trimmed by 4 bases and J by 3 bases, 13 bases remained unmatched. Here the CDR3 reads CSVVPSGEGGLYEQYF. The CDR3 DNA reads TGCAGCGTTGTGCCTAGCGGGGAGGGGGGGCTCTACGAGCAGTACTTC.

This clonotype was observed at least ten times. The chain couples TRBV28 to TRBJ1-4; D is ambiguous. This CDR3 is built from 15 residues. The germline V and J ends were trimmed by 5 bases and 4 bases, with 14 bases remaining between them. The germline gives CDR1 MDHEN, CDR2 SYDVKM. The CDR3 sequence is CASSETGPSNEKLFF. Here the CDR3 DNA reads TGTGCCAGCAGTGAGACCGGGCCAAGTAATGAAAAACTGTTTTTT.

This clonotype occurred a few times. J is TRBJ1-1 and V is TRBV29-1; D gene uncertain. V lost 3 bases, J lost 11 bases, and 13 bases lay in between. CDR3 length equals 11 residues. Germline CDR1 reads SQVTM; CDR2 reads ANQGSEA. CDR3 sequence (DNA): TGCAGCGTTGACTTAGGACTCGGGGCTTTCTTT. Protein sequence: CSVDLGLGAFF.

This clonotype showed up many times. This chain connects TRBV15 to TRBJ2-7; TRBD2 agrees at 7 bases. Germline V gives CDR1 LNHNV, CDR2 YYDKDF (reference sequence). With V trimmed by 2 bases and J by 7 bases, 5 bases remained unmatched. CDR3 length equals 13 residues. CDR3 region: CATSRSVGREQYF. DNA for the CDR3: TGTGCCACCAGCAGATCCGTCGGGAGGGAGCAGTACTTC.

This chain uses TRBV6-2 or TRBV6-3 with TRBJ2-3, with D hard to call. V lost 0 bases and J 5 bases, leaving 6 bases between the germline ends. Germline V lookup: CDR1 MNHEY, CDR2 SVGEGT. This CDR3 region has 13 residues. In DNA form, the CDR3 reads TGTGCCAGCAGTTACTCGAAAGGAGATACGCAGTATTTT. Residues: CASSYSKGDTQYF.

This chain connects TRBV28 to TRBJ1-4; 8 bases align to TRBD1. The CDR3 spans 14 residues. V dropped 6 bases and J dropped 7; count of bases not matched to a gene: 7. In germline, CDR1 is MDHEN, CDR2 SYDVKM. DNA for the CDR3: TGTGCCAGCAGGGAAGCAGGGGGCAGTGAAAAACTGTTTTTT. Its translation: CASREAGGSEKLFF.

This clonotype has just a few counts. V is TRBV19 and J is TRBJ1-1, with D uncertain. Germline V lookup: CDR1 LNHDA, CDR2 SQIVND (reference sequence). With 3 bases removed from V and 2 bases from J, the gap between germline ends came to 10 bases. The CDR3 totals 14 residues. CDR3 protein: CASSISAANTEAFF. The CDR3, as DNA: TGTGCCAGTAGTATTAGCGCAGCTAACACTGAAGCTTTCTTT. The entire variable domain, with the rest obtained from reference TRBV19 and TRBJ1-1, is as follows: DGGITQSPKYLFRKEGQNVTLSCEQNLNHDAMYWYRQDPGQGLRLIYYSQIVNDFQKGDIAEGYSVSREKKESFPLTVTSAQKNPTAFYLCASSISAANTEAFFGQGTRLTVV.

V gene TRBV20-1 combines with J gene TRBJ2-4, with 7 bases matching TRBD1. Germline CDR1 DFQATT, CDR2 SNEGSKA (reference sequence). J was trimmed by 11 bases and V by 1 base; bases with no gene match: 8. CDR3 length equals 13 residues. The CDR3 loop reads CSARGWDSGFQYF. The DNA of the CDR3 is TGCAGTGCTAGAGGCTGGGACAGTGGGTTTCAGTACTTC.

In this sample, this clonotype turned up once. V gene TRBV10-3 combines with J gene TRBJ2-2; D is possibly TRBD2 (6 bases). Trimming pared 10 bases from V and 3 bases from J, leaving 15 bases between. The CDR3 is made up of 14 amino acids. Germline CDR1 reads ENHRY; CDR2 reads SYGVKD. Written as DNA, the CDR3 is TGTGCCACCGTGGGACTGGGGGACACCGGGGAGCTGTTTTTT. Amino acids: CATVGLGDTGELFF.

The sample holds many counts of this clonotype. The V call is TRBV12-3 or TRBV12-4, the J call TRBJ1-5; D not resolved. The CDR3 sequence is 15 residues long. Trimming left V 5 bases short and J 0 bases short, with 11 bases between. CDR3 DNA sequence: TGTGCCAGCAGTCCCCTGGGGATTAGCAATCAGCCCCAGCATTTT. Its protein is CASSPLGISNQPQHF.